These T cell receptor beta chains were read from a single sample in a study of shared clonotypes between healthy human individuals. TCRdb's table, derived via immunoSEQ multiplex PCR, lists solely in-frame clones and lacks some. The sample contains around 2,000,000 clones, roughly 94% of which appear only once. The material sequenced was naive CD8+ T cells sorted from blood. Every receptor here comes from a young man in good health. CDR3s include the opening cysteine and the closing phenylalanine or tryptophan. D genes are given only for firm matches. The size field is filled for only some rows; it gives once, few, many or a size class.

TRBJ2-5 NA NA TRBV4-1 TGCGCCAGCAGCCAGGGAGCAGGGGAAGAGACCCAGTACTTC CASSQGAGEETQYF
TRBJ2-2 NA TRBD1 TRBV9 TGTGCCAGCAGCTCACCCTCGGGGACAGCAAAGCCCCTAGCGAACACCGGGGAGCTGTTTTTT CASSSPSGTAKPLANTGELFF
TRBJ1-2 NA NA TRBV4-3 TGCGCCAGCAGCCAAGTGGGGGATAACTATGGCTACACCTTC CASSQVGDNYGYTF
TRBJ2-1 NA TRBD2 TRBV30 TGTGCCTGGAGTTCCGGGACTAGTAAGTTCTTC CAWSSGTSKFF
TRBJ2-1 NA NA TRBV6-6 TGTGCCAGCTCCGCTAGACTACACCCCGATGAGCAGTTCTTC CASSARLHPDEQFF
TRBJ2-3 once NA TRBV4-2 TGTGCCAGCAGCCAAGAGGGGGATACGCAGTATTTT CASSQEGDTQYF
TRBJ2-4 NA NA TRBV2 TGTGCCAGCAGTGAAGCGGGGGGGCACATTCAGTACTTC CASSEAGGHIQYF
TRBJ1-1 NA NA TRBV4-1 TGCGCCAGCAGCCAAGTTGACAGTTCGAACACTGAAGCTTTCTTT CASSQVDSSNTEAFF
TRBJ2-3 once TRBD1 TRBV10-3 TGTGCCATCAGTGAGTCAACCGGGACAGGGAGGACAGATACGCAGTATTTT CAISESTGTGRTDTQYF
TRBJ2-2 NA NA TRBV9 TGTGCCAGCAGCGAGGGAATAGCACGGACCGGGGAGCTGTTTTTT CASSEGIARTGELFF
TRBJ2-7 NA TRBD1 TRBV7-9 TGTGCCAGCAGCGCCCCCACGAACGACAGGGTACCTTCCTACGAGCAGTACTTC CASSAPTNDRVPSYEQYF
TRBJ2-7 NA NA TRBV6-1 TGTGCCAGTTCAGTCAGGGAATCCTACGAGCAGTACTTC CASSVRESYEQYF
TRBJ2-7 NA NA TRBV28 TGTGCCAGCAGTTTGACCAGTGAAGGGACCTACGAGCAGTACTTC CASSLTSEGTYEQYF
TRBJ2-7 NA NA TRBV5-4 TGTGCCAGCAGCTTCCGGGGGACCTCCTACGAGCAGTACTTC CASSFRGTSYEQYF
TRBJ1-4 NA NA TRBV7-2 TGTGCCAGCAGCTTAGAGGCAGGGCCCAATGAAAAACTGTTTTTT CASSLEAGPNEKLFF
TRBJ2-1 NA NA TRBV5-6 TGTGCCAGCAGCTCTAGGGTTCATGACAATGAGCAGTTCTTC CASSSRVHDNEQFF
TRBJ2-1 NA TRBD2 TRBV30 TGTGCCTGGACCGCCGGGACTAGCGGCCCGGAGGAGCAGTTCTTC CAWTAGTSGPEEQFF
TRBJ2-7 NA NA TRBV27 TGTGCCAGCAGTTTATCTTCCAGGTCCTACGAGCAGTACTTC CASSLSSRSYEQYF
TRBJ2-1 NA NA TRBV12-5 TGTGCTAGTGGTTTGTTTACGGGCGAGCAGTTCTTC CASGLFTGEQFF
TRBJ2-5 NA TRBD1 TRBV27 TGTGCCACCCGGGACAGCTCCAGGGGAGAGACCCAGTACTTC CATRDSSRGETQYF
TRBJ1-5 once NA TRBV27 TGTGCCAGCAGTTCCCTGGGGCGGACCAGGGCCGGGAATCAGCCCCAGCATTTT CASSSLGRTRAGNQPQHF
TRBJ2-3 NA NA TRBV9 TGTGCCAGCAGCCCCGATTGGTTAGATACGCAGTATTTT CASSPDWLDTQYF
TRBJ1-6 NA TRBD1 TRBV28 TGTGCCAGCAGTTTCCCGGCACAGGGGGACGATAATTCACCCCTCCACTTT CASSFPAQGDDNSPLHF
TRBJ2-7 NA TRBD2 TRBV7-2 TGTGCCAGCAGCCTCACCGTAGCGGGAGGGGGCTACGAGCAGTACTTC CASSLTVAGGGYEQYF
TRBJ2-2 NA TRBD2 TRBV28 TGTGCCAGCAGTTCCGGACTAGCGGAGAACACCGGGGAGCTGTTTTTT CASSSGLAENTGELFF
TRBJ2-5 NA NA TRBV7-2 TGTGCCAGCAGCTGGACGGACTACCAAGAGACCCAGTACTTC CASSWTDYQETQYF
TRBJ2-3 NA TRBD2 TRBV2 TGTGCCAGCAGTGAGCGAGCGGGGGGTCCAGATACGCAGTATTTT CASSERAGGPDTQYF
TRBJ1-2 NA TRBD1 TRBV4-3 TGCGCCAGCAGCCAAGATCCCCTTGACAGGGCGGACTATGGCTACACCTTC CASSQDPLDRADYGYTF
TRBJ2-7 NA NA TRBV13 TGTGCCAGCACCTCCGGCCTGGGAGATGAGCAGTACTTC CASTSGLGDEQYF
TRBJ2-7 NA NA TRBV6-1 TGTGCCAGCAGTGAAGTTTCCGGCTCCTACGAGCAGTACTTC CASSEVSGSYEQYF
TRBJ2-1 NA TRBD2 TRBV4-1 TGCGCCAGCAGCCAACTAGCGGGAGGGGTGTATGAGCAGTTCTTC CASSQLAGGVYEQFF
TRBJ2-3 NA NA TRBV4-1 TGCGCCAGCAGCCATCTAGGAGGGATACCAGATACGCAGTATTTT CASSHLGGIPDTQYF
TRBJ2-1 NA TRBD2 TRBV23-1 TGCGCCAGCAGTCAATCGCCCGCGGGACTAGCGGGAGGGCCCCGTAGGTACAATGAGCAGTTCTTC CASSQSPAGLAGGPRRYNEQFF
TRBJ2-7 NA TRBD2 TRBV5-6 TGTGCCAGCAACGATATTACTAGCGGGAGTTACGAGCAGTACTTC CASNDITSGSYEQYF
TRBJ2-2 NA NA TRBV10-3 TGTGCCATCAAGGTGGCCGGGGAGCTGTTTTTT CAIKVAGELFF
TRBJ2-1 NA NA TRBV27 TGTGCCAGCAGTAGATCACAGAACCCCTATGGCGATGAGCAGTTCTTC CASSRSQNPYGDEQFF